This T cell receptor beta chain was recorded in a study of blood T cell repertoires in COVID-19. Across the study: There were acute and convalescent COVID-19 samples, and they came from the United States, Italy and Spain. Nucleic acid was either cDNA or gDNA, and it came from T cells, B-cell-depleted T cells, or PBMCs.

The CDR3 extends over 12 amino acids. V was shortened by 6 bases and J by 8 bases, with 11 bases between the two germline ends. This clone was detected a few times. Per the authors' pipeline: Amplified reference gene primers provided the basis for estimating nucleated cell counts. Using immunoSEQ multiplex PCR, the repertoire was profiled, and TCRdb retains in-frame clones only, with some absent. D and trimming come from the DNA, and the V and J calls and clone size come from that table. Of roughly 90,000 clones in the sample, around 84% were seen once. The sequence was obtained from a man in his forties with acute or convalescent COVID-19. The chain carries TRBV12-3 or TRBV12-4 and TRBJ2-1; D call uncertain. The sample consisted of peripheral blood. The CDR3 DNA is TGTGCCAGCAGCCTCAATGGGCATGAGCAGTTCTTC. As protein: CASSLNGHEQFF.